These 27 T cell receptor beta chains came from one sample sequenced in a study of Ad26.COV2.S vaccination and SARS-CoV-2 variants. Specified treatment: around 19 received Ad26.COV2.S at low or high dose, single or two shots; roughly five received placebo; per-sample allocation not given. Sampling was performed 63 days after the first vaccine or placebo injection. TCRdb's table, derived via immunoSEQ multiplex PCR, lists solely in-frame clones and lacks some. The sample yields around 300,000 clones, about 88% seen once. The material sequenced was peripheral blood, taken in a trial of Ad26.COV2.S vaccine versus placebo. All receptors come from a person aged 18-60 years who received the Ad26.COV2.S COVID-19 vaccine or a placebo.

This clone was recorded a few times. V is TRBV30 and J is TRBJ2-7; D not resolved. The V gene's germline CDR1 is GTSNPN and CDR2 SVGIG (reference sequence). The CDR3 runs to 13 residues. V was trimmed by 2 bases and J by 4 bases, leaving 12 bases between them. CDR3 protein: CAWSLGAEYEQYF. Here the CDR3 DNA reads TGTGCCTGGAGTTTGGGTGCCGAGTACGAGCAGTACTTC.

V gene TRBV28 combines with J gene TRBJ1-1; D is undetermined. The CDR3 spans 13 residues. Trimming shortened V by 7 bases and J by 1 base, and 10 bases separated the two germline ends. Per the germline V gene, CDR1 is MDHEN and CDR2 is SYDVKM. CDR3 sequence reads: CASIGLANTEAFF. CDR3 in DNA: TGTGCCAGCATTGGGCTGGCGAACACTGAAGCTTTCTTT. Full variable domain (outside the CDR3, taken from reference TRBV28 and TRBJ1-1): DVKVTQSSRYLVKRTGEKVFLECVQDMDHENMFWYRQDPGLGLRLIYFSYDVKMKEKGDIPEGYSVSREKKERFSLILESASTNQTSMYLCASIGLANTEAFFGQGTRLTVV.

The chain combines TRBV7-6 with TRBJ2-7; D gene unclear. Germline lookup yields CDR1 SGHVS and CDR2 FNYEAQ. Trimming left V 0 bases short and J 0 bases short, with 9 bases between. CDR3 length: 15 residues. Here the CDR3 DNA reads TGTGCCAGCAGCTTAGCGCAATCTGGCTCCTACGAGCAGTACTTC. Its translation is CASSLAQSGSYEQYF.

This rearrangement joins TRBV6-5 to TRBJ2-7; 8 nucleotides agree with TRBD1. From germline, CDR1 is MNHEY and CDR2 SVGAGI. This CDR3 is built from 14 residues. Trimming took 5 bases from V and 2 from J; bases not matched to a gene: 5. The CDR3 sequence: CASSRTGLTYEQYF. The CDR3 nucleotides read TGTGCCAGCAGTCGGACAGGGCTAACCTACGAGCAGTACTTC.

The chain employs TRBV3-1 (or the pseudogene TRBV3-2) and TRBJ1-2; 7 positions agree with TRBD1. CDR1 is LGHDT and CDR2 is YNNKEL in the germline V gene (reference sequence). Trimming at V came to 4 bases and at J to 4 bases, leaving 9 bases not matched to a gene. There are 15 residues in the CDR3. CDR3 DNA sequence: TGTGCCAGCAGCCCAAACAGGGGCGACTTCTATGGCTACACCTTC. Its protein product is CASSPNRGDFYGYTF.

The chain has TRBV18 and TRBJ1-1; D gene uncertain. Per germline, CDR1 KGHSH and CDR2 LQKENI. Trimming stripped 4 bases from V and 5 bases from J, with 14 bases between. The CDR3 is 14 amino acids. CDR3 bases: TGTGCCAGCTCACTCGGGCGGGAGGTTACTGAAGCTTTCTTT. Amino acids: CASSLGREVTEAFF.

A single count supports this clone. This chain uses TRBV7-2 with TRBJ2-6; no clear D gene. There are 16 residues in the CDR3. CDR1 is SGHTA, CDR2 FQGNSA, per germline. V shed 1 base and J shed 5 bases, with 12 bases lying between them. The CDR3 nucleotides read TGTGCCAGCAGCTTAGGATTAGGAAGGAGGGCCAACGTCCTGACTTTC. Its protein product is CASSLGLGRRANVLTF.

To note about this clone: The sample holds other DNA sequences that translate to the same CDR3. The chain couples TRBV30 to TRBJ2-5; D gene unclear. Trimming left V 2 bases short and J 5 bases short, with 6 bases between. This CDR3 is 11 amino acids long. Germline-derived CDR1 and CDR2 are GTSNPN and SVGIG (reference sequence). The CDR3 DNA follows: TGTGCCTGGAGTATTAGGGAGACCCAGTACTTC. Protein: CAWSIRETQYF.

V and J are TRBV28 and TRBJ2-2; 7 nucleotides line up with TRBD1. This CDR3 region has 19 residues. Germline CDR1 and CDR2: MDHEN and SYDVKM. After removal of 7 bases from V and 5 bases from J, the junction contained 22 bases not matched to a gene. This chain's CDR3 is CASNEYGEVTGARTGELFF. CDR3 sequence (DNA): TGTGCCAGCAACGAATACGGTGAGGTTACAGGGGCGCGGACCGGGGAGCTGTTTTTT.

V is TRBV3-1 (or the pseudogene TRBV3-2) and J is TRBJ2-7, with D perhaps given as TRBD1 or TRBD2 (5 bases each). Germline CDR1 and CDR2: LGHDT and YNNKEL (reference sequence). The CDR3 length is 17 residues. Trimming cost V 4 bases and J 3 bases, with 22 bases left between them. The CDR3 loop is CASSRGPPETPYYEQYF. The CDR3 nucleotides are TGTGCCAGCAGCCGGGGACCACCGGAAACCCCATACTACGAGCAGTACTTC.

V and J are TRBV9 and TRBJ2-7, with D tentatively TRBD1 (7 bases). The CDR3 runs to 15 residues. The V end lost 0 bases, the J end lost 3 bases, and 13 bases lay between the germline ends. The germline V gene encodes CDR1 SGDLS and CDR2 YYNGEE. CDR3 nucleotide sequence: TGTGCCAGCAGCGTAGCGGGGGACAGCCGCTACGAGCAGTACTTC. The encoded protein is CASSVAGDSRYEQYF.

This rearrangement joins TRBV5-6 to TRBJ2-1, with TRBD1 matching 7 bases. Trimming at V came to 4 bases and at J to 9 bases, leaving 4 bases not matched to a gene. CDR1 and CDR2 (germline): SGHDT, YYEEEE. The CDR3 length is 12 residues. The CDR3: CASSRDRAEQFF. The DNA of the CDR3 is TGTGCCAGCAGCCGCGACAGGGCTGAGCAGTTCTTC. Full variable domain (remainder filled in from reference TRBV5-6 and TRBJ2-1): DAGVTQSPTHLIKTRGQQVTLRCSPKSGHDTVSWYQQALGQGPQFIFQYYEEEERQRGNFPDRFSGHQFPNYSSELNVNALLLGDSALYLCASSRDRAEQFFGPGTRLTVL.

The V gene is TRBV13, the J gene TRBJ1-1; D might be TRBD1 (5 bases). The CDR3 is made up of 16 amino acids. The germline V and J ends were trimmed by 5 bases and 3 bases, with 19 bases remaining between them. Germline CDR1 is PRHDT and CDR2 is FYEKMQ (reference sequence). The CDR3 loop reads CASSQAENWGDTEAFF. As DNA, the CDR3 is TGTGCCAGCAGCCAGGCCGAGAACTGGGGGGACACTGAAGCTTTCTTT.

The CDR3 nucleotides are TGCGCCAGCAGCTTACGAGGGGGTAGCAATCAGCCCCAGCATTTT. Amino acid sequence: CASSLRGGSNQPQHF. V usage is TRBV5-1 and J usage is TRBJ1-5, with a possible D match to TRBD1 (6 bases). The CDR3 is made up of 15 amino acids. Per the germline V gene, CDR1 is SGHRS and CDR2 is YFSETQ. The V end was cut by 2 bases, the J end by 0 bases, with 9 bases between.

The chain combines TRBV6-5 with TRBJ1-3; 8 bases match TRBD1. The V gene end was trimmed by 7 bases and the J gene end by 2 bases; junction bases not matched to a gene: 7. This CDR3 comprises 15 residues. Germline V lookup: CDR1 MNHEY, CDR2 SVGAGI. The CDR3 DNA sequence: TGTGCCAGCAAAAGGACAGGGCTCACTGGAAACACCATATATTTT. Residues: CASKRTGLTGNTIYF.

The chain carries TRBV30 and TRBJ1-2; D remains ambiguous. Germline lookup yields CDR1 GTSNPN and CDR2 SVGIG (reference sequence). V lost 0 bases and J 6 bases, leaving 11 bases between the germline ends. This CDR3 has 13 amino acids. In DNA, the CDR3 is TGTGCCTGGAGTGTTTCTGGGTGGAATGGCTACACCTTC. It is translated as CAWSVSGWNGYTF. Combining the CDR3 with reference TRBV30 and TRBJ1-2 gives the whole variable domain SQTIHQWPATLVQPVGSPLSLECTVEGTSNPNLYWYRQAAGRGLQLLFYSVGIGQISSEVPQNLSASRPQDRQFILSSKKLLLSDSGFYLCAWSVSGWNGYTFGSGTRLTVV.

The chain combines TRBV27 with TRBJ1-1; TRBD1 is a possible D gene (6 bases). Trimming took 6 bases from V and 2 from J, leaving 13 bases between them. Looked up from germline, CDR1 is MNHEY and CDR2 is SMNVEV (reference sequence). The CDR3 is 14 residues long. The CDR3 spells CASSTGMANTEAFF. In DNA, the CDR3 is TGTGCCAGCAGCACAGGGATGGCTAACACTGAAGCTTTCTTT.

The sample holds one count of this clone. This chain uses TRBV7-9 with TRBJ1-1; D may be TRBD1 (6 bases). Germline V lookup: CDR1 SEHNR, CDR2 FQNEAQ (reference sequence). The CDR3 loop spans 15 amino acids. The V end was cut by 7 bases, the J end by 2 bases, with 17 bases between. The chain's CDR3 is CASIRAGQINTEAFF. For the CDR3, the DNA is TGTGCCAGCATCCGCGCAGGACAGATCAACACTGAAGCTTTCTTT.

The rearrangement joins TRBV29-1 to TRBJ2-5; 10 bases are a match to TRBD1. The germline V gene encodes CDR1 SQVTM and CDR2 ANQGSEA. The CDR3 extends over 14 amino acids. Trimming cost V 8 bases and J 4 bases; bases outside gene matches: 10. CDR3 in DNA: TGCAGCCTGACCCGGACAGGGGGTAGAGAGACCCAGTACTTC. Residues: CSLTRTGGRETQYF.

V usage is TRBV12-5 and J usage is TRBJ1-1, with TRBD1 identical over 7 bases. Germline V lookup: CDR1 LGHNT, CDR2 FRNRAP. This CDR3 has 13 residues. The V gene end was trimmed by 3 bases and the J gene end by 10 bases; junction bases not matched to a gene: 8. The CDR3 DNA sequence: TGTGCTAGTGGTTTAATAGGGGGCATGACAGCTTTCTTT. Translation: CASGLIGGMTAFF.

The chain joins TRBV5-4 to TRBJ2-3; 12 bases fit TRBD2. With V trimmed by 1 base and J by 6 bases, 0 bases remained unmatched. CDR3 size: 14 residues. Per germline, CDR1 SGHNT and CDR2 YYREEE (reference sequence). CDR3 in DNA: TGTGCCAGCAGCTTGACTAGCGGGAGGGATACGCAGTATTTT. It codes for CASSLTSGRDTQYF.

The CDR3 sequence: CASSLGGGPNNEQFF. The CDR3 DNA sequence: TGTGCCAGTAGTCTTGGGGGAGGGCCAAACAATGAGCAGTTCTTC. The chain couples TRBV19 to TRBJ2-1, with 7 bases fitting TRBD2. The trim removed 5 bases at V and 5 bases at J, leaving 9 bases unmatched. Germline assignment: CDR1 LNHDA and CDR2 SQIVND (reference sequence). The CDR3 is made up of 15 amino acids.

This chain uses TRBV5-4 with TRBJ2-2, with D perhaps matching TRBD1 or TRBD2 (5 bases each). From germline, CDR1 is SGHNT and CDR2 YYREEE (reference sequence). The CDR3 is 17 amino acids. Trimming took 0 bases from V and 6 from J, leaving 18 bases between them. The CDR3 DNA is TGTGCCAGCAGCTTGGAAGGGCTTCAGGTGGGGGCCGGGGAGCTGTTTTTT. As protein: CASSLEGLQVGAGELFF.

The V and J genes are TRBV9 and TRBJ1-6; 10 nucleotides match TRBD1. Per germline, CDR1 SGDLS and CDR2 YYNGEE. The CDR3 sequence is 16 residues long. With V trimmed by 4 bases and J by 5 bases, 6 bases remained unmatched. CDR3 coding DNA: TGTGCCAGCAGCTATGACAGGGGGCGCGATAATTCACCCCTCCACTTT. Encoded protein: CASSYDRGRDNSPLHF.

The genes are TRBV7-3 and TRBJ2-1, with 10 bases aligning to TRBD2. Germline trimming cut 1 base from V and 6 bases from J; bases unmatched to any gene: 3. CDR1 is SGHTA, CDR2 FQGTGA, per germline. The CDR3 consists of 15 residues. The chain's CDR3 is CASSLNRLAGNEQFF. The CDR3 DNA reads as TGTGCCAGCAGCTTAAATCGACTAGCGGGCAATGAGCAGTTCTTC.

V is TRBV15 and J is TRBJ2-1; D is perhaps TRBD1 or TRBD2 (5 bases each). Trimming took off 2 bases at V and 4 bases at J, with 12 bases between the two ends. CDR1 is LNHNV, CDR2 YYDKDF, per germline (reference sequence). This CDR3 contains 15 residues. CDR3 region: CATSRYRDGYNEQFF. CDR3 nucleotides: TGTGCCACCAGCAGATACCGGGACGGGTACAATGAGCAGTTCTTC.

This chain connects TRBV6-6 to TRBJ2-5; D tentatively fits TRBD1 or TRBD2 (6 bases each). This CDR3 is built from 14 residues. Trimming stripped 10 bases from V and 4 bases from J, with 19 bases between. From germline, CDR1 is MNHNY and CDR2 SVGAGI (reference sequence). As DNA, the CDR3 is TGTGCCACCAAGGCGTCGGGGGCTGGAGAGACCCAGTACTTC. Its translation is CATKASGAGETQYF.